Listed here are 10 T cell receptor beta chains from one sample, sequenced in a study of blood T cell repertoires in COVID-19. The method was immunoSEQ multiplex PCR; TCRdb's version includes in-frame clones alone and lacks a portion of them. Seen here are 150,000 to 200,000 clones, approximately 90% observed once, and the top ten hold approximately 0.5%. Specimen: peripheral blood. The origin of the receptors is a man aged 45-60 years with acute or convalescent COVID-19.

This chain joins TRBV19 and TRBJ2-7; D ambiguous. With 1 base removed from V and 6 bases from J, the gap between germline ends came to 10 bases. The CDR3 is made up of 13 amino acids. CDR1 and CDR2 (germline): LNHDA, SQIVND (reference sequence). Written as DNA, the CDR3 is TGTGCCAGTAGTATAGTTGAGTTCCGCGAGCAGTACTTC. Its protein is CASSIVEFREQYF.

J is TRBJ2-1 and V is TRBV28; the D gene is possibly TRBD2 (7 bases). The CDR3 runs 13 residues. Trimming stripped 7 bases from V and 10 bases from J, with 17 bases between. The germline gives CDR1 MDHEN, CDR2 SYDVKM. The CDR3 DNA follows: TGTGCCAGCATTCAGGGGAGGGGTGGCGAGCAGTTCTTC. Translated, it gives CASIQGRGGEQFF.

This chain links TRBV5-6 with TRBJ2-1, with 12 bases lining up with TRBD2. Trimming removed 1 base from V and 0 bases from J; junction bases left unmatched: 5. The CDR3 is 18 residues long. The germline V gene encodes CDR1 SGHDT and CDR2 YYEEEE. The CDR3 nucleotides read TGTGCCAGCAGCTTGTATGGGACTAGCGGGCGCTCCTACAATGAGCAGTTCTTC. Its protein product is CASSLYGTSGRSYNEQFF.

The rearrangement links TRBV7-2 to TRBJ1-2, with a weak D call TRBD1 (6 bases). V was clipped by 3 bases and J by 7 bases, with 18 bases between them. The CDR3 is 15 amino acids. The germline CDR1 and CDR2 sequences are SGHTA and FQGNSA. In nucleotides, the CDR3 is TGTGCCAGCAGCTTTTCGACAGGATCGGCCGGTGGCTACACCTTC. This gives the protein CASSFSTGSAGGYTF. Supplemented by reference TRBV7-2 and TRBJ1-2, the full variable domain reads GAGVSQSPSNKVTEKGKDVELRCDPISGHTALYWYRQSLGQGLEFLIYFQGNSAPDKSGLPSDRFSAERTGGSVSTLTIQRTQQEDSAVYLCASSFSTGSAGGYTFGSGTRLTVV.

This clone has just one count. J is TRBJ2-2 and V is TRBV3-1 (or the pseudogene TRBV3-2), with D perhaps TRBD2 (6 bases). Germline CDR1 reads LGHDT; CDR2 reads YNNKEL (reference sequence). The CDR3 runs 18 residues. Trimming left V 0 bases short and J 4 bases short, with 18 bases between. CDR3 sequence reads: CASSQDYGGILSTGELFF. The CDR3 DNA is TGTGCCAGCAGCCAAGATTACGGGGGAATCTTGAGCACCGGGGAGCTGTTTTTT.

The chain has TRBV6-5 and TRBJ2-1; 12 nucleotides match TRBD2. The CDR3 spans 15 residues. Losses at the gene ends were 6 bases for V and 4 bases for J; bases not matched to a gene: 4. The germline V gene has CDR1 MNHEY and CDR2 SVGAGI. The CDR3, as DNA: TGTGCCAGCAGGACTAGCGGGAGTGGGTACAATGAGCAGTTCTTC. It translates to CASRTSGSGYNEQFF.

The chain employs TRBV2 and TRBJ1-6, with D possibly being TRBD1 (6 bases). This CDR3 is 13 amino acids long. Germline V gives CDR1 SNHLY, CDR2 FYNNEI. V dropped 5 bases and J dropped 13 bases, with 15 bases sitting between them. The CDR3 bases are TGTGCCAGCAGTACAGGGACATTCGATCCCCTCCACTTT. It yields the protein CASSTGTFDPLHF.

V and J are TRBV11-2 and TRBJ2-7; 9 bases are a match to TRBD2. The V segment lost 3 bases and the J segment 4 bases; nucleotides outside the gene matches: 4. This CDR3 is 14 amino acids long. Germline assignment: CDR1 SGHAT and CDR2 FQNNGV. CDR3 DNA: TGTGCCAGCAGCTTTTCTAGCGGGGTTTACGAGCAGTACGTC. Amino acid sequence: CASSFSSGVYEQYV.

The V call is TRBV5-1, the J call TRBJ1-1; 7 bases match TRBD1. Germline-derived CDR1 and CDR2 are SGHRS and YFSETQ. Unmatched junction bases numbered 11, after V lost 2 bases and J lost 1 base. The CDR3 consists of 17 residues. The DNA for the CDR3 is TGCGCCAGCAGCTTCGGGACAGCCGCTGGGTCGAACACTGAAGCTTTCTTT. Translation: CASSFGTAAGSNTEAFF.

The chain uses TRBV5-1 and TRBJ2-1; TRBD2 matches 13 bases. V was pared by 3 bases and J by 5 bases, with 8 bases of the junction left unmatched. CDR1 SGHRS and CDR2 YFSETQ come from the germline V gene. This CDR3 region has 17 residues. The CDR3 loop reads CASSWGTSGNVHNEQFF. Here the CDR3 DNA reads TGCGCCAGCAGCTGGGGGACTAGCGGGAATGTCCACAATGAGCAGTTCTTC. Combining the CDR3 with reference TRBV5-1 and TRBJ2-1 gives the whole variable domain KAGVTQTPRYLIKTRGQQVTLSCSPISGHRSVSWYQQTPGQGLQFLFEYFSETQRNKGNFPGRFSGRQFSNSRSEMNVSTLELGDSALYLCASSWGTSGNVHNEQFFGPGTRLTVL.